The clone carrying this TCR beta chain was recorded a few times. This record belongs to a study of human T cells and chemical hapten exposure. MiXCR, run by TCRdb on the RACE reads, gives a single entry per CDR3 protein. The sample shows roughly 200,000 distinct CDR3 sequences, 20% to 25% of them seen only once. Sample time point: patch test 1, 2 weeks after DPC sensitization. The treatment: therapeutic diphenylcyclopropenone sensitization with weekly scalp DPC. The germline gives CDR1 DFQATT, CDR2 SNEGSKA (reference sequence). There are 15 residues in the CDR3. After removal of 0 bases from V and 2 bases from J, the junction contained 4 bases not matched to a gene.

The sequence was obtained from a woman aged 45-59 years with alopecia areata. Some clones in this sample may be carry-over from other donors' samples. Sample: whole blood, taken in connection with sensitization to the hapten diphenylcyclopropenone (DPC). The chain carries TRBV20-1 and TRBJ2-7, with TRBD2 matching over 10 bases. The CDR3 coding sequence is TGCAGTGCTAGAGATCGAAGCGGGAGGGCCTACGAGCAGTACTTC. This sequence encodes CSARDRSGRAYEQYF.